The 24 T cell receptor beta chains reported below all come from one sample, sequenced in a study of identical twins. Each CDR3 protein gets one entry after TCRdb re-called the 5' RACE reads with MiXCR. The data contain some 460,000 distinct CDR3 sequences, 13% to 15% of them singletons. This sample also belongs to another study, concerning yellow fever vaccine responses in identical twins.

Sequencing used CD4+ T cells sorted from blood. The receptors originated from a woman younger than 35 in good health.

Only a few counts were recorded for this clonotype. This chain uses TRBV7-9 with TRBJ2-7; no clear D gene. There are 15 residues in the CDR3. CDR1 is SEHNR, CDR2 FQNEAQ, per germline (reference sequence). Deletions cut 5 bases from V and 3 bases from J, with 17 bases between. The CDR3 here is CASSGADGWDYEQYF. The CDR3 nucleotides are TGTGCCAGCAGCGGCGCGGACGGCTGGGACTACGAGCAGTACTTC.

This sequence joins TRBV6-2 or TRBV6-3 and TRBJ2-6; 9 bases are shared with TRBD1. Losses at the gene ends were 6 bases for V and 0 bases for J; bases not matched to a gene: 15. Germline-derived CDR1 and CDR2 are MNHEY and SVGEGT. The CDR3 consists of 20 residues. Here the CDR3 DNA reads TGTGCCAGCAGCGGGAATTACTACGGGACAGGGAACTCTGGGGCCAACGTCCTGACTTTC. Its protein is CASSGNYYGTGNSGANVLTF.

The chain joins TRBV7-8 to TRBJ2-3; D gene uncertain. The CDR3 runs 15 residues. V was cut by 1 base and J by 0 bases, with 8 bases left in between. Germline-derived CDR1 and CDR2 are SGHVS and FQNEAQ. The CDR3 is CASSLVEASTDTQYF. CDR3 DNA sequence: TGTGCCAGCAGCTTAGTAGAGGCGAGCACAGATACGCAGTATTTT.

The chain uses TRBV7-2 and TRBJ1-1; weak D call: TRBD1 (5 bases). V was clipped by 5 bases and J by 1 base, with 14 bases between them. CDR3 length: 15 amino acids. The V gene's germline CDR1 is SGHTA and CDR2 FQGNSA. The CDR3 here is CASSIFYGGNTEAFF. The CDR3 DNA follows: TGTGCCAGCAGCATCTTCTACGGGGGGAACACTGAAGCTTTCTTT.

This clonotype has more than one count but fewer than ten. The chain combines TRBV6-1 with TRBJ2-7; 13 bases agree with TRBD2. The germline V gene has CDR1 MNHNS and CDR2 SASEGT. The junction had 10 bases not matched to a gene; V was cut back by 6 bases and J by 2 bases. The CDR3 spans 17 residues. Written as DNA, the CDR3 is TGTGCCAGCAGGACTAGCGGGGGGCCCTACCTCCCCTACGAGCAGTACTTC. Its translation is CASRTSGGPYLPYEQYF.

This clonotype was found a few times. The V and J genes are TRBV6-1 and TRBJ2-3; 9 positions agree with TRBD2. The CDR3 has 15 amino acids. The V gene's germline CDR1 is MNHNS and CDR2 SASEGT. Trimming cost V 8 bases and J 4 bases; bases outside gene matches: 10. CDR3 in amino acids: CASGESGRRADTQYF. CDR3 DNA sequence: TGTGCCAGCGGCGAGAGCGGGAGGAGGGCAGATACGCAGTATTTT.

The chain recombines TRBV27 with TRBJ2-6; D call uncertain. Trimming removed 8 bases from V and 0 bases from J, with 5 bases in between. Germline V gene lookup returns CDR1 MNHEY and CDR2 SMNVEV (reference sequence). There are 13 residues in the CDR3. As DNA, the CDR3 is TGTGCCAGCGGATTCTCTGGGGCCAACGTCCTGACTTTC. Protein: CASGFSGANVLTF. Full variable domain (missing parts from reference TRBV27 and TRBJ2-6): EAQVTQNPRYLITVTGKKLTVTCSQNMNHEYMSWYRQDPGLGLRQIYYSMNVEVTDKGDVPEGYKVSRKEKRNFPLILESPSPNQTSLYFCASGFSGANVLTFGAGSRLTVL.

This clonotype was observed a few times. The chain combines TRBV5-1 with TRBJ2-1, with D possibly matching TRBD2 (6 bases). Germline V CDR1 and CDR2: SGHRS, YFSETQ. Trimming pared 4 bases from V and 0 bases from J, leaving 14 bases between. The CDR3 contains 16 residues. The CDR3 DNA follows: TGCGCCAGCAGCCTGAGCGGGCATAGCTCCTACAATGAGCAGTTCTTC. Encoded protein: CASSLSGHSSYNEQFF. The full variable domain, in which reference TRBV5-1 and TRBJ2-1 provide the parts outside the CDR3, is KAGVTQTPRYLIKTRGQQVTLSCSPISGHRSVSWYQQTPGQGLQFLFEYFSETQRNKGNFPGRFSGRQFSNSRSEMNVSTLELGDSALYLCASSLSGHSSYNEQFFGPGTRLTVL.

This clonotype has a handful of counts. The gene calls are TRBV10-3 and TRBJ1-1; 8 nucleotides match TRBD1. The trim removed 4 bases at V and 5 bases at J, leaving 3 bases unmatched. CDR3 length equals 13 residues. Germline V gives CDR1 ENHRY, CDR2 SYGVKD. The CDR3 is CAISVDRGTEAFF. The CDR3 nucleotides are TGTGCCATCAGTGTTGACAGGGGAACTGAAGCTTTCTTT.

A few counts support this clonotype. The V call is TRBV20-1, the J call TRBJ2-7, with TRBD1 matching over 7 bases. The CDR3 is 10 residues long. V lost 6 bases and J lost 6; bases outside the gene matches: 2. From germline, CDR1 is DFQATT and CDR2 SNEGSKA (reference sequence). CDR3 sequence reads: CSANRGEQYF. CDR3 sequence (DNA): TGCAGTGCGAACAGGGGCGAGCAGTACTTC.

This chain connects TRBV20-1 to TRBJ2-3; D unclear. Per germline, CDR1 DFQATT and CDR2 SNEGSKA (reference sequence). This CDR3 is built from 14 residues. Trimming pared 3 bases from V and 3 bases from J, leaving 13 bases between. The CDR3 region has the DNA TGCAGTGCTAGCGCCAGACCCGTTACAGATACGCAGTATTTT. Translated, it gives CSASARPVTDTQYF.

This chain connects TRBV5-1 to TRBJ1-4, with D perhaps matching TRBD1 (5 bases). The CDR3 is 14 residues long. Germline V lookup: CDR1 SGHRS, CDR2 YFSETQ. V lost 5 bases, J lost 3 bases, and 11 bases lay in between. CDR3 residues: CASSPDTSNEKLFF. CDR3 in DNA: TGCGCCAGCAGTCCGGACACCTCTAATGAAAAACTGTTTTTT.

This clonotype was recorded a few times. V and J are TRBV6-1 and TRBJ2-5, with D tentatively TRBD2 (5 bases). From germline, CDR1 is MNHNS and CDR2 SASEGT. The V end lost 6 bases, the J end lost 7 bases, and 18 bases lay between the germline ends. CDR3 size: 14 residues. CDR3 in DNA: TGTGCCAGCAGCCCTCTTGACTACCTGGGGACCCAGTACTTC. This translates into CASSPLDYLGTQYF.

This chain connects TRBV5-1 to TRBJ1-1, with D uncertain. Germline values: CDR1 SGHRS, CDR2 YFSETQ. This CDR3 region has 12 residues. Trimming pared 3 bases from V and 3 bases from J, leaving 6 bases between. The CDR3 here is CASSSEYTEAFF. The CDR3 bases are TGCGCCAGCAGCTCAGAGTACACTGAAGCTTTCTTT. The entire variable domain, with the rest obtained from reference TRBV5-1 and TRBJ1-1, is as follows: KAGVTQTPRYLIKTRGQQVTLSCSPISGHRSVSWYQQTPGQGLQFLFEYFSETQRNKGNFPGRFSGRQFSNSRSEMNVSTLELGDSALYLCASSSEYTEAFFGQGTRLTVV.

This clonotype was detected a few times. The chain is built from TRBV6-5 and TRBJ2-1, with D possibly being TRBD2 (5 bases). The CDR3 length is 18 residues. With 0 bases removed from V and 4 bases from J, the gap between germline ends came to 19 bases. The germline CDR1 and CDR2 sequences are MNHEY and SVGAGI. DNA of the CDR3: TGTGCCAGCAGTTACTCGATGTGGGCGGGTACAACTTACAATGAGCAGTTCTTC. This codes for CASSYSMWAGTTYNEQFF.

This clonotype was recorded a few times. The chain links TRBV29-1 to TRBJ2-1, with 10 bases identical to TRBD2. There are 18 residues in the CDR3. Looked up from germline, CDR1 is SQVTM and CDR2 is ANQGSEA. Germline trimming cut 4 bases from V and 0 bases from J; bases unmatched to any gene: 12. CDR3 in DNA: TGCAGCGTTGGATCCACTAGCGGGGAAAGGAGCTCCTACAATGAGCAGTTCTTC. This gives the protein CSVGSTSGERSSYNEQFF.

The chain recombines TRBV18 with TRBJ1-1; tentatively, D is TRBD1 (6 bases). V lost 3 bases to trimming and J lost 6 bases, with 11 bases between them. CDR1 and CDR2 (germline): KGHSH, LQKENI. The CDR3 spans 13 residues. The CDR3 spells CASSPSGVPEAFF. The CDR3 DNA reads TGTGCCAGCTCACCTTCAGGGGTTCCTGAAGCTTTCTTT. Full variable domain (outside the CDR3, taken from reference TRBV18 and TRBJ1-1): NAGVMQNPRHLVRRRGQEARLRCSPMKGHSHVYWYRQLPEEGLKFMVYLQKENIIDESGMPKERFSAEFPKEGPSILRIQQVVRGDSAAYFCASSPSGVPEAFFGQGTRLTVV.

This clonotype was counted between two and nine times. The chain links TRBV6-2 or TRBV6-3 to TRBJ2-7; 10 nucleotides align to TRBD2. The V gene's germline CDR1 is MNHEY and CDR2 SVGEGT. The CDR3 is made up of 15 amino acids. V gave up 2 bases and J gave up 5 bases; unmatched junction bases: 6. CDR3 loop: CASSYGLAGENEQYF. The CDR3 DNA reads as TGTGCCAGCAGTTACGGGCTAGCGGGAGAAAACGAGCAGTACTTC.

This clonotype was counted only a few times. The rearrangement uses TRBV10-3 and TRBJ1-1, with D maybe TRBD1 (6 bases). The CDR3 has 14 amino acids. Trimming pared 10 bases from V and 4 bases from J, leaving 19 bases between. Looked up from germline, CDR1 is ENHRY and CDR2 is SYGVKD. CDR3 DNA sequence: TGTGCCACCGCCTGGGCGACAGGAGGCACTGAAGCTTTCTTT. As protein: CATAWATGGTEAFF.

The gene calls are TRBV20-1 and TRBJ2-7; TRBD1 might be the D (6 bases). Germline lookup yields CDR1 DFQATT and CDR2 SNEGSKA (reference sequence). Trimming left V 3 bases short and J 3 bases short, with 15 bases between. This CDR3 has 14 amino acids. The CDR3 coding sequence is TGCAGTGCTAGGTCGAGGGGGTATCTCTACGAGCAGTACTTC. Its protein is CSARSRGYLYEQYF.

V gene TRBV6-2 or TRBV6-3 combines with J gene TRBJ2-6; 7 positions agree with TRBD1. The V and J ends lost 5 bases and 3 bases, in that order; junction bases with no gene match: 13. Germline assignment: CDR1 MNHEY and CDR2 SVGEGT. The length of the CDR3 is 18 residues. The CDR3: CASSQLTGSVGGANVLTF. DNA of the CDR3: TGTGCCAGCAGTCAGCTGACAGGGTCGGTTGGTGGGGCCAACGTCCTGACTTTC.

The chain couples TRBV20-1 to TRBJ2-7, with D perhaps TRBD1 (6 bases). This CDR3 comprises 12 residues. Germline V gene data show CDR1 as DFQATT and CDR2 as SNEGSKA (reference sequence). V was pared by 0 bases and J by 11 bases, with 14 bases between. CDR3 bases: TGCAGTGCTAGAGATTGGGGGCGGCTAGAGTACTTC. It yields the protein CSARDWGRLEYF.

V gene TRBV27 combines with J gene TRBJ2-7; TRBD2 matches 8 bases. This CDR3 is built from 15 residues. J lost 2 bases, V lost 5 bases, and 8 bases had no gene match. CDR1 and CDR2 (germline): MNHEY, SMNVEV (reference sequence). The CDR3 is CASSHRLALTYEQYF. The CDR3 DNA is TGTGCCAGCAGTCACAGACTAGCGCTCACCTACGAGCAGTACTTC.

V usage is TRBV9 and J usage is TRBJ2-1, with D uncertain. V gave up 4 bases and J gave up 9 bases, with 11 bases separating them. CDR1 is SGDLS, CDR2 YYNGEE, per germline. CDR3 size: 12 residues. CDR3 loop: CASSLAVSEQFF. The CDR3 DNA sequence: TGTGCCAGCAGCCTGGCAGTTAGTGAGCAGTTCTTC.